Listed here is a single TCR beta chain. Per the original methods: From reference gene primer amplification, estimates of nucleated cell counts were derived. TCRdb's copy holds only in-frame clones and misses some; the assay was immunoSEQ multiplex PCR. That table gives V, J and clone size, and the DNA gave D and trimming. Among 130,000 to 150,000 clones listed, about 88% were seen once. This entry belongs to a study of blood T cell repertoires in COVID-19. Across the study: Acute and convalescent COVID-19 samples came from the United States, Italy and Spain. The analysed material was cDNA or gDNA that came from T cells, B-cell-depleted T cells, or PBMCs.

Looked up from germline, CDR1 is SGHVS and CDR2 is FQNEAQ. The CDR3 is made up of 15 amino acids. J gave up 6 bases and V 5 bases, and 5 bases lay outside the gene matches. The sequence derives from a human donor with acute or convalescent COVID-19. The donor label of this sample is uncertain. The chain uses TRBV7-8 and TRBJ2-5; 14 bases fit TRBD2. Material: peripheral blood. CDR3: CASSPGTSGSKTQYF. CDR3 DNA: TGTGCCAGCAGCCCAGGGACTAGCGGGAGTAAGACCCAGTACTTC.